Listed below are T cell receptor beta chains from one sample, sequenced in a study of shared clonotypes between healthy human individuals. The table came from immunoSEQ multiplex PCR; TCRdb's copy has only in-frame clones and leaves some out. The data contain 450,000 to 550,000 clones, less than 85% of them seen just once; the ten biggest clones take up 10% to 15%. Sequencing was done on a sample of PBMCs. The receptors here all came from a woman aged 40 to 50 in good health. Some clones in this sample may be carry-over from other donors' samples. The CDR3 runs from the conserved cysteine through the conserved F or W. A D gene is named only where the DNA matches it firmly. Rows give clone size only sometimes, using once, few, many, or a class for an expanded clone.

j_gene,abundance,d_gene,v_gene,CDR3nt,CDR3aa
TRBJ2-7,-,-,TRBV4-2,TGTGCCAGCAGCCAAAATAGAGGCACTACCTACGAGCAGTACTTC,CASSQNRGTTYEQYF
TRBJ1-5,-,-,TRBV13,TGTGCCAGCAAAGAGGGCCGATATAGCAATCAGCCCCAGCATTTT,CASKEGRYSNQPQHF
TRBJ1-4,-,-,TRBV19,TGTGCCAGTAGTATTGGGTGGGAGGCCTCTAATGAAAAACTGTTTTTT,CASSIGWEASNEKLFF
TRBJ1-2,-,TRBD1,TRBV6-5,TGTGCCAGCAAGCAGGACAGGGGATTCTATGGCTACACCTTC,CASKQDRGFYGYTF
TRBJ2-7,-,TRBD2,TRBV18,TGTGCCAGCTCACCACTAGCGGGAGTAAACGAGCAGTACTTC,CASSPLAGVNEQYF
TRBJ2-5,-,-,TRBV11-2,TGTGCCAGCAGCCCCCGGGCGTCGCAAGAGACCCAGTACTTC,CASSPRASQETQYF
TRBJ1-1,-,TRBD1,TRBV9,TGTGCCAGCAGCGTAGACCCCGACTGGACAGGGGTGAGGACTGAAGCTTTCTTT,CASSVDPDWTGVRTEAFF
TRBJ2-3,-,-,TRBV7-2,TGTGCCAGCAGCTTAGCACGGGCCACAGATACGCAGTATTTT,CASSLARATDTQYF
TRBJ2-3,-,-,TRBV6-1,TGTGCCAGCAGATGGCGGGTTTCCACAGATACGCAGTATTTT,CASRWRVSTDTQYF
TRBJ1-2,-,-,TRBV4-1,TGCGCCAGCAGCCAAGATCCCCAGGGGACCTATGGCTACACCTTC,CASSQDPQGTYGYTF
TRBJ2-6,-,-,TRBV7-3,TGTGCCAGCAGCTCGGACCAAGGCCCTGGGGCCAACGTCCTGACTTTC,CASSSDQGPGANVLTF
TRBJ2-2,-,-,TRBV27,TGTGCCAGCAGTTGGCTGACGAACACCGGGGAGCTGTTTTTT,CASSWLTNTGELFF
TRBJ1-5,once,-,TRBV27,TGTGCCAGCAGTTTTGACCACCGTCAGCCCCAGCATTTT,CASSFDHRQPQHF
TRBJ2-1,-,TRBD1,TRBV18,TGTGCCAGCTCACCCCTGGGACAGGGAAACGACAATGAGCAGTTCTTC,CASSPLGQGNDNEQFF
TRBJ1-2,-,TRBD1,TRBV7-9,TGTGCCAGCAGCTTAGCGGCGACAGGGGGCGAGGGCTACACCTTC,CASSLAATGGEGYTF
TRBJ1-2,few,-,TRBV4-3,TGCGCCAGCAAACGCGACAGAAGCAACTATGGCTACACCTTC,CASKRDRSNYGYTF
TRBJ2-7,few,-,TRBV6-1,TGTGCCAGCCAACCCCAGGGGCACGACTACGAGCAGTACTTC,CASQPQGHDYEQYF
TRBJ2-3,-,-,TRBV7-9,TGTGCCAGCAGCTTAGTTGGGGGCCCAGATACGCAGTATTTT,CASSLVGGPDTQYF
TRBJ1-3,-,-,TRBV7-9,TGTGCCAGCAGCCTCACAGAGGACACCATATATTTT,CASSLTEDTIYF
TRBJ2-7,-,-,TRBV11-2,TGTGCCAGCAGCTTAGTAACCTACGAGCAGTACTTC,CASSLVTYEQYF
TRBJ2-3,many,-,TRBV27,TGTGCCAGCAGTTTATCGAGGACGAACACAGATACGCAGTATTTT,CASSLSRTNTDTQYF
TRBJ2-1,-,TRBD1,TRBV5-1,TGCGCCAGCAGCACCACTGAACAGGGGTGGTACAATGAGCAGTTCTTC,CASSTTEQGWYNEQFF
TRBJ2-3,-,-,TRBV19,TGTGCCAGTAGTCCCGAAGGGCTCGTGCGGCTCGTCACAGATACGCAGTATTTT,CASSPEGLVRLVTDTQYF
TRBJ1-1,-,-,TRBV5-1,TGCGCCAGCAGCTTGGATTCAGCGAACACTGAAGCTTTCTTT,CASSLDSANTEAFF
TRBJ1-1,-,-,TRBV15,TGTGCCACCAGGGCAAAGGAGCTTAACACTGAAGCTTTCTTT,CATRAKELNTEAFF
TRBJ2-7,-,TRBD1,TRBV18,TGTGCCAGCTCATCATACGACAGGGACGAGCAGTACTTC,CASSSYDRDEQYF
TRBJ2-5,once,TRBD2,TRBV4-1,TGCGCCAGCAGCCAAGAACTAGCGGGAGGACAAGAGACCCAGTACTTC,CASSQELAGGQETQYF
TRBJ2-6,few,-,TRBV4-1,TGCGCCAGCAGCCAAGACCCAGGTGGTCCTGGGGCCAACGTCCTGACTTTC,CASSQDPGGPGANVLTF
TRBJ2-5,-,TRBD2,TRBV4-2,TGTGCCAGCAGCTTGGTAGCGGGAGGGGCGGAGACCCAGTACTTC,CASSLVAGGAETQYF
TRBJ1-4,few,-,TRBV19,TGTGCCAGTAGGTTCTGGGACGAAGAAAAACTGTTTTTT,CASRFWDEEKLFF
TRBJ2-3,-,TRBD2,TRBV14,TGTGCCAGCAGCCAAGGACTAGCGGGAGGAAGAGATACGCAGTATTTT,CASSQGLAGGRDTQYF
TRBJ2-1,-,TRBD2,TRBV15,TGTGCCACCAGCAGAGATATGGGACTAGCGGAGTACAATGAGCAGTTCTTC,CATSRDMGLAEYNEQFF
TRBJ2-4,once,TRBD2,TRBV5-4,TGTGCCAGCAGCTTGGGACTAGCGGGAGTAACAGCCAAAAACATTCAGTACTTC,CASSLGLAGVTAKNIQYF
TRBJ2-3,-,TRBD2,TRBV7-9,TGTGCCAGCAGCCCCGGGACTAGCGCCACAGATACGCAGTATTTT,CASSPGTSATDTQYF
TRBJ2-2,-,-,TRBV18,TGTGCCAGCAGGGAAAGGTCGGACACCGGGGAGCTGTTTTTT,CASRERSDTGELFF
TRBJ2-1,-,TRBD2,TRBV5-1,TGCGCCAGCAGCGCGACTAGCGGGAATTACAATGAGCAGTTCTTC,CASSATSGNYNEQFF
TRBJ2-5,once,TRBD1,TRBV7-6,TGTGCCAGCAGCTCAATGGGACAGGGGGAGACCCAGTACTTC,CASSSMGQGETQYF
TRBJ2-7,-,-,TRBV30,TGTGCCTGGATGGGGTTAGCCGGCGAGCAGTACTTC,CAWMGLAGEQYF
TRBJ1-1,few,-,TRBV27,TGTGCCAGCAGTTCCGGTCCCATGGGGAACACTGAAGCTTTCTTT,CASSSGPMGNTEAFF
TRBJ1-1,-,-,TRBV19,TGTGCCAGTAGTATGGGGGGAACGAACACTGAAGCTTTCTTT,CASSMGGTNTEAFF
TRBJ2-5,-,TRBD2,TRBV5-1,TGCGCCAGCAGCTTGGGACTAGCGGGGAAAGAGACCCAGTACTTC,CASSLGLAGKETQYF
TRBJ2-4,-,TRBD2,TRBV15,TGTGCCACCAGCAGAGCGAATCGGGAGGGCCGATCCAAAAACATTCAGTACTTC,CATSRANREGRSKNIQYF
TRBJ2-1,-,-,TRBV7-2,TGTGCCAGCAGCCCCCAGGACCTAGGGGCGGGCAATGAGCAGTTCTTC,CASSPQDLGAGNEQFF
TRBJ1-4,-,TRBD1,TRBV5-1,TGCGCCAGCAGCCGAAATTTTGCGGGACAGGGGAATTCTGAAAAACTGTTTTTT,CASSRNFAGQGNSEKLFF
TRBJ2-7,-,TRBD1,TRBV28,TGTGCCAGCAGTCTCCGACAGGGGAGCTACGAGCAGTACTTC,CASSLRQGSYEQYF
TRBJ1-2,once,-,TRBV28,TGTGCCAGCAGTTTACAGGGTGCCTATGGCTACACCTTC,CASSLQGAYGYTF